The 10 T cell receptor beta chains presented below share a single source sample, sequenced in a study of blood T cells in healthy people across ages. The use of a sample-barcoded 5' primer and a J-beta primer mix characterized a second PCR of roughly 7 to 11 cycles. MiXCR, applied by TCRdb to the 5' RACE reads, yields one record per CDR3 protein. Of some 890,000 distinct CDR3 sequences in the sample, about 29% were seen once. The data also belong to a second study, concerning T cells of mothers and their children.

Sequencing was done on a sample of blood. The receptors stem from a woman aged 40 to 50 in good health.

The chain uses TRBV12-3 or TRBV12-4 and TRBJ2-7; 8 nucleotides match TRBD1. This CDR3 comprises 14 residues. The V gene end was trimmed by 6 bases and the J gene end by 5 bases; junction bases not matched to a gene: 9. The CDR3 DNA reads as TGTGCCAGCAGCCCCACGACAGGGGTCCACGAGCAGTACTTC. Amino acid sequence: CASSPTTGVHEQYF.

With regard to this clonotype: A much larger clone differs from this one at a single base, so this may be a read error. The chain employs TRBV5-1 and TRBJ2-6; a weak D match, TRBD1 (5 bases). The germline gives CDR1 SGHRS, CDR2 YFSETQ. The CDR3 length is 16 residues. This CDR3 reads CASSLDGSTGANVRTF. The CDR3 coding sequence is TGCGCCAGCAGCTTGGATGGTAGTACTGGGGCCAACGTCCGGACTTTC.

The chain couples TRBV28 to TRBJ2-7; D is possibly TRBD2 (6 bases). With 10 bases removed from V and 3 bases from J, the gap between germline ends came to 13 bases. Germline assignment: CDR1 MDHEN and CDR2 SYDVKM. This CDR3 is built from 12 residues. The CDR3 is CATLAGHYEQYF. The DNA for the CDR3 is TGTGCCACTCTGGCGGGGCACTACGAGCAGTACTTC. Full variable domain (outside the CDR3, taken from reference TRBV28 and TRBJ2-7): DVKVTQSSRYLVKRTGEKVFLECVQDMDHENMFWYRQDPGLGLRLIYFSYDVKMKEKGDIPEGYSVSREKKERFSLILESASTNQTSMYLCATLAGHYEQYFGPGTRLTVT.

The table lists this clonotype with a count of one. The rearrangement links TRBV25-1 to TRBJ1-1, with 10 bases matching TRBD1. CDR1 is MGHDK and CDR2 is SYGVNS in the germline V gene. J was trimmed by 11 bases and V by 1 base; bases with no gene match: 13. The CDR3 has 16 amino acids. The CDR3 DNA reads TGTGCCAGCAGTGAATTGTTTTTAGGGACAGGGGTGGAGGCTTTCTTT. This gives the protein CASSELFLGTGVEAFF. The whole variable domain, remainder taken from reference TRBV25-1 and TRBJ1-1, is EADIYQTPRYLVIGTGKKITLECSQTMGHDKMYWYQQDPGMELHLIHYSYGVNSTEKGDLSSESTVSRIRTEHFPLTLESARPSHTSQYLCASSELFLGTGVEAFFGQGTRLTVV.

The chain uses TRBV20-1 and TRBJ2-5, with 8 bases lining up with TRBD2. The CDR3 is made up of 14 amino acids. Unmatched junction bases numbered 16, after V lost 5 bases and J lost 11 bases. Per the germline V gene, CDR1 is DFQATT and CDR2 is SNEGSKA (reference sequence). The CDR3: CSASGGLATYGQYF. In nucleotides, the CDR3 is TGCAGTGCTTCGGGGGGGCTGGCTACCTACGGGCAGTACTTC.

This clonotype was picked up many times. V usage is TRBV7-8 and J usage is TRBJ2-5, with D hard to call. Trimming removed 2 bases from V and 1 base from J, with 8 bases in between. CDR1 is SGHVS and CDR2 is FQNEAQ in the germline V gene. This CDR3 has 14 amino acids. The CDR3 DNA reads as TGTGCCAGCAGCTTACACGAGATCCAAGAGACCCAGTACTTC. The encoded protein is CASSLHEIQETQYF.

As concerns this clonotype: The junction departs from the called germline gene at one end, perhaps through a read error. V gene TRBV7-2 combines with J gene TRBJ2-6, with TRBD1 matching 7 bases. The CDR3 is 16 amino acids. The germline V gene encodes CDR1 SGHTA and CDR2 FQGNSA. The DNA of the CDR3 is TGTGCCAGCAACCTTGTAGGGGGCGGTGGGACCAACGTCCTGACTTTC. This sequence encodes CASNLVGGGGTNVLTF.

This clonotype was seen more than once but under ten times. The chain combines TRBV28 with TRBJ2-2; weak D call: TRBD2 (6 bases). The germline CDR1 and CDR2 sequences are MDHEN and SYDVKM. The germline V and J ends were trimmed by 6 bases and 6 bases, with 17 bases remaining between them. The CDR3 spans 15 residues. The DNA of the CDR3 is TGTGCCAGCAGCCCGGGCGGGGATGGTGCCGGGGAGCTGTTTTTT. As protein: CASSPGGDGAGELFF.

This clonotype was counted only a few times. The chain uses TRBV3-1 and TRBJ2-5; 8 bases map to TRBD1. After removal of 7 bases from V and 2 bases from J, the junction contained 12 bases not matched to a gene. Germline assignment: CDR1 LGHDT and CDR2 YNNKEL (reference sequence). This CDR3 has 16 residues. The CDR3 region is CASTLRTGPKQETQYF. DNA of the CDR3: TGTGCCAGCACGCTTCGGACAGGGCCAAAACAAGAGACCCAGTACTTC.

This chain connects TRBV6-5 to TRBJ1-2; D uncertain. Germline V gene data show CDR1 as MNHEY and CDR2 as SVGAGI. Trimming pared 5 bases from V and 0 bases from J, leaving 7 bases between. The CDR3 covers 13 residues. The CDR3 is CASSDTPNYGYTF. CDR3 nucleotide sequence: TGTGCCAGCAGTGACACACCTAACTATGGCTACACCTTC.